Below, 16 T cell receptor beta chains from the same sample are listed, as sequenced in a study of shared clonotypes between healthy human individuals. Data came from immunoSEQ multiplex PCR; TCRdb stores just in-frame clones and leaves some out. The sample records about 2.4 million clones, just over 90% being singletons. The sample consisted of naive CD4+ T cells sorted from blood. Documented subset: CD45RA+ positively selected. These TCRs come from a young man in good health.

J is TRBJ2-3 and V is TRBV7-9; TRBD2 matches 9 bases. The ends lost 6 bases at V and 4 bases at J; junction bases unmatched: 5. CDR3 size: 14 residues. Germline V gene sequence: CDR1 SEHNR, CDR2 FQNEAQ (reference sequence). CDR3 DNA: TGTGCCAGCAGGGCGGGGGGGACGGCAGATACGCAGTATTTT. The encoded protein is CASRAGGTADTQYF.

V and J are TRBV10-2 and TRBJ2-5, with TRBD1 matching over 8 bases. The J call is in doubt because the DNA end fits TRBJ2-7 better. The CDR3 extends over 14 amino acids. Looked up from germline, CDR1 is WSHSY and CDR2 is SAAADI. CDR3: CASTVDRETYEQYF. Here the CDR3 DNA reads TGCGCCAGCACTGTGGACAGGGAAACCTACGAGCAGTACTTC.

The J gene is TRBJ2-7, the V gene TRBV6-5, with 7 bases that match TRBD1. The CDR3 spans 14 residues. V gave up 5 bases and J gave up 6 bases; unmatched junction bases: 10. Looked up from germline, CDR1 is MNHEY and CDR2 is SVGAGI. DNA of the CDR3: TGTGCCAGCAGTCTACGACAGGGTCAGCTCGAGCAGTACTTC. It codes for CASSLRQGQLEQYF.

This clone was counted a few times. The V call is TRBV5-1, the J call TRBJ1-5; D unresolved. The V gene's germline CDR1 is SGHRS and CDR2 YFSETQ. This CDR3 is built from 15 residues. Trimming cost V 0 bases and J 3 bases, with 10 bases left between them. The chain's CDR3 is CASSLEGGVNQPQHF. CDR3 nucleotide sequence: TGCGCCAGCAGCTTGGAAGGCGGGGTCAATCAGCCCCAGCATTTT.

The chain combines TRBV18 with TRBJ1-1; a weak D match, TRBD1 (5 bases). This CDR3 is built from 19 residues. Germline V CDR1 and CDR2: KGHSH, LQKENI. Trimming shortened V by 2 bases and J by 1 base, and 23 bases separated the two germline ends. The CDR3 sequence is CASSPYRNRLFKGNTEAFF. The CDR3 nucleotides are TGTGCCAGCTCACCATATAGGAACAGGCTTTTTAAGGGGAACACTGAAGCTTTCTTT.

This clone was seen a few times. CDR3 region: CASRQGNSPLHF. The CDR3 nucleotides are TGTGCCAGTCGACAGGGAAATTCACCCCTCCACTTT. The rearrangement joins TRBV7-9 to TRBJ1-6, with 7 bases lining up with TRBD1. The CDR3 consists of 12 residues. The germline CDR1 and CDR2 sequences are SEHNR and FQNEAQ (reference sequence). With V trimmed by 9 bases and J by 7 bases, 3 bases remained unmatched.

The CDR3 DNA reads TGTGCCAGCAGCTTGCTCAAGGGGGGTGTGGCTGAAGCTTTCTTT. This sequence encodes CASSLLKGGVAEAFF. The chain links TRBV5-4 to TRBJ1-1, with a possible D match to TRBD1 (6 bases). The germline V gene has CDR1 SGHNT and CDR2 YYREEE (reference sequence). The length of the CDR3 is 15 residues. Trimming cost V 1 base and J 6 bases, with 16 bases left between them.

This chain links TRBV11-2 with TRBJ2-7, with TRBD1 matching 9 bases. Trimming at V came to 8 bases and at J to 3 bases, leaving 11 bases not matched to a gene. The length of the CDR3 is 15 residues. From germline, CDR1 is SGHAT and CDR2 FQNNGV. The CDR3 sequence: CASGGQGRTSYEQYF. CDR3 nucleotides: TGTGCCAGCGGCGGACAGGGGCGGACCAGCTACGAGCAGTACTTC.

In this sample, this clone turned up once. V is TRBV10-3 and J is TRBJ1-2, with 8 bases that match TRBD1. CDR3 length: 15 residues. Trimming at V came to 3 bases and at J to 8 bases, leaving 11 bases not matched to a gene. CDR1 is ENHRY and CDR2 is SYGVKD in the germline V gene. CDR3: CAISDLAQGAKGYTF. The CDR3 nucleotides read TGTGCCATCAGTGATCTCGCCCAGGGGGCGAAGGGCTACACCTTC.

The CDR3, as DNA: TGTGCCACCAGCAACACTTACGGGACAGGGGTTGAAAAACTGTTTTTT. Its protein is CATSNTYGTGVEKLFF. This chain connects TRBV15 to TRBJ1-4; 10 nucleotides line up with TRBD1. This CDR3 comprises 16 residues. In germline, CDR1 is LNHNV, CDR2 YYDKDF (reference sequence). J was trimmed by 7 bases and V by 4 bases; bases with no gene match: 9.

The gene calls are TRBV7-8 and TRBJ1-4; D perhaps matches TRBD1 (6 bases). Trimming removed 2 bases at V and 10 bases at J, with 17 bases between. Germline V lookup: CDR1 SGHVS, CDR2 FQNEAQ. The CDR3 is 15 amino acids. CDR3 residues: CASSLRGGSSGKLFF. The CDR3, as DNA: TGTGCCAGCAGCTTAAGGGGGGGGAGTTCCGGAAAACTGTTTTTT. Full variable domain (rest looked up from reference TRBV7-8 and TRBJ1-4): GAGVSQSPRYKVAKRGQDVALRCDPISGHVSLFWYQQALGQGPEFLTYFQNEAQLDKSGLPSDRFFAERPEGSVSTLKIQRTQQEDSAVYLCASSLRGGSSGKLFFGSGTQLSVL.

This clone has just one count. The gene calls are TRBV6-6 and TRBJ2-1, with 14 nucleotides matching TRBD2. This CDR3 spans 14 amino acids. The germline CDR1 and CDR2 sequences are MNHNY and SVGAGI (reference sequence). With 10 bases clipped from V and 3 bases from J, the junction kept 2 bases outside the gene matches. The CDR3 DNA reads as TGTGCCACCGGGACTAGCGGGAGCTACAATGAGCAGTTCTTC. Translated: CATGTSGSYNEQFF.

The chain carries TRBV5-4 and TRBJ2-3; TRBD2 matches at 12 bases. The CDR3 length is 17 residues. V shed 3 bases and J 2 bases; nucleotides not matched to a gene: 7. CDR1 is SGHNT and CDR2 is YYREEE in the germline V gene (reference sequence). The CDR3 is CASSSGLAGILTDTQYF. CDR3 coding DNA: TGTGCCAGCAGCTCCGGACTAGCGGGGATTCTCACAGATACGCAGTATTTT.

The chain links TRBV19 to TRBJ1-5; TRBD1 might be the D (6 bases). The V end lost 2 bases, the J end lost 8 bases, and 13 bases lay between the germline ends. Germline V gives CDR1 LNHDA, CDR2 SQIVND (reference sequence). The CDR3 consists of 14 residues. The DNA for the CDR3 is TGTGCCAGTAGTATACGGGGGGCTTGGGAGCCCCAGCATTTT. It yields the protein CASSIRGAWEPQHF.

This sequence joins TRBV19 and TRBJ1-1, with 7 bases fitting TRBD1. With V trimmed by 7 bases and J by 4 bases, 18 bases remained unmatched. CDR3 size: 17 residues. Germline V CDR1 and CDR2: LNHDA, SQIVND (reference sequence). The chain's CDR3 is CASTSGGTHTGGTEAFF. In nucleotides, the CDR3 is TGTGCCAGTACCTCAGGGGGGACACACACTGGGGGCACTGAAGCTTTCTTT.

Of note for this clone: One junction end disagrees with the germline gene, perhaps due to a read error. V usage is TRBV6-1 and J usage is TRBJ1-5, with D uncertain. CDR3 length: 9 amino acids. Per germline, CDR1 MNHNS and CDR2 SASEGT. This chain's CDR3 is CASNEPQHF. The CDR3 nucleotides are TGTGCCAGCAATGAACCCCAGCATTTT.